This TCR beta chain was captured by sequencing in a study of regulatory T cells in long-lasting Graves disease (dated by TCRdb to the early 2020s). In terms of the full investigation: Persistent Graves' disease was defined as antithyroid drug treatment for over 5 years with persistently positive TSH receptor autoantibodies. A total of around 35 samples underwent TCR sequencing: some 13 from persistent and approximately 20 from newly diagnosed Graves' disease patients. On average, persistent Graves' disease patients in the clinical cohort had been on antithyroid drugs for approximately ten years. Persistent Graves' disease patients were compared with newly diagnosed Graves' disease patients by peripheral blood TCR sequencing and RNA sequencing. The study took place in China and was registered as a clinical trial.

In this sample, this clonotype turned up many times. The antigen it recognizes is unknown. Base quality data are lacking; no much larger clone is found one base away. The label giving this sample's time point can be read as: persistent/refractory GD, antithyroid drugs over 5 years with positive TRAb. RNA was extracted from PBMCs in TRIzol for both TCR sequencing and RNA sequencing. The diagnosis of Graves' disease was made according to American Thyroid Association guidelines. Patients for the study were recruited at an endocrinology department in Xi'an, China. Each patient gave about 9.1 milliliters of peripheral blood, collected in an EDTA anticoagulant tube. Ficoll Paque Plus density gradient separation was used to isolate PBMCs, and no further T cell sorting was performed. RNA quality was checked with an Agilent 2100 Bioanalyzer and agarose gel, and concentration with a NanoDrop 2000. Summary of the overall study and its limitations: TRBV28, TRBJ1-2 and TRBJ2-5 were preferentially used in persistent disease, while TRBV20-1 and TRBJ2-1 were favored in newly diagnosed disease. The authors noted that the small sample size was a limitation that may lower accuracy. Only the TCR beta chain was sequenced and analyzed. Compared with newly diagnosed patients, patients with persistent Graves' disease had lower TCR Shannon entropy and fewer highly expanded clones, which suggests clonal expansion. Patients with persistent disease shared more public clonotypes (around 2,500) than newly diagnosed patients did (around 930). Peripheral blood alone was examined, since thyroid tissue, which constituted the primary lesion, could not be accessed.

From cysteine to phenylalanine, the CDR3 is 18 amino acids long. This entry keeps only the CDR3 DNA: 54 bases, framed from base 1. V lost 3 bases and J lost 2 bases; the stretch between them is 22 bases long. Per the germline V gene (reference sequence), LGHDT is the CDR1 and YNNKEL is the CDR2. The method was multiplex PCR. The sample was run on an Illumina HiSeq 4000. TCR beta libraries were built with iRepertoire HTBI primers and Arm-PCR amplification of CDR3 regions. Before sequencing, the PCR products underwent gel purification. In the authors' own workflow: Gene usage analysis of CDR3 amino acid clonotypes relied on the approximately 68 TRBV and about 13 TRBJ segments identified across samples. COPE and FqMerger were used to merge filtered high-quality paired reads into contigs. BLAST was used to align contigs to IMGT TRBV, TRBD and TRBJ reference genes, and CDR3 was defined according to IMGT. Any clonotype with a frequency above 0.1% was classified as a highly expanded clone. Repertoire diversity was measured by Shannon entropy, and V-J evenness by the Gini coefficient. A clonotype was considered public if more than one individual shared it. Starting from the raw public reads, TCRdb applied fastp trimming at Q25, assembled clones with MiXCR and retained in-frame beta chains. Rows with one shared CDR3 protein collapse into an entry with the most common genes and DNA. TCRdb, not the authors, supplied the V and J calls. Here the sample has more than 300,000 distinct CDR3 sequences; 15% to 20% occur a single time. Of the sample, 25% to 35% falls within the top ten clones.

This sample comprised peripheral blood mononuclear cells (PBMCs), obtained when the disease was refractory, from a patient treated with antithyroid drugs. The chain was built from TRBV3-1 and TRBJ2-5, with TRBD1 tentatively as D gene (6 bases match). This sequence originates from a female donor with Graves disease. The CDR3 protein is CASSHSRGAGVSQETQYF. The sequenced DNA: TGTGCCAGCAGCCACTCCCGTGGGGCAGGGGTGAGTCAAGAGACCCAGTACTTC.